This TCR beta chain stems from a study of patients and donors after allogeneic stem cell transplantation (dated by TCRdb to 2020 to 2022). The germline V gene yields MNHEY for CDR1 and SVGEGT for CDR2. Inclusive of the bounding cysteine and valine, the CDR3 is 13 residues long. The retained sequence is limited to the CDR3, 39 bases, with the frame set at the first base. Trimming costs V 6 bases and J 7 bases, and their ends lie 16 bases apart. On this clonotype: Its antigen is currently not known. Base qualities are not provided; no much larger clone lies one nucleotide away.

Libraries were prepared through RT-PCR. Instrument used: NextSeq 550. In TCRdb, the public reads were trimmed at Q25 with fastp and aligned with MiXCR, with productive beta chains retained. Duplicate CDR3 protein sequences are folded into a single record with the most common DNA and genes. The table for this sample lists over 25,000 distinct CDR3 sequences; about two fifths of them were counted only once. The ten largest clones add up to 76% of the sample. The sequence is built from TRBV6-2 or TRBV6-3 and TRBJ2-7, with the D gene not clear enough to name. This TCR was recovered from a human donor who was either an allogeneic HSCT recipient or a stem cell or donor lymphocyte infusion donor (not recorded which). It is not recorded whose cells these are; they may come from a transplant donor. The material sequenced was blood, either unsorted or a sorted T cell fraction (not recorded which). The DNA is as follows: TGTGCCAGCAGACGACCCTCTATGGGAGAGCAGTACGTC. The encoded protein is CASRRPSMGEQYV.